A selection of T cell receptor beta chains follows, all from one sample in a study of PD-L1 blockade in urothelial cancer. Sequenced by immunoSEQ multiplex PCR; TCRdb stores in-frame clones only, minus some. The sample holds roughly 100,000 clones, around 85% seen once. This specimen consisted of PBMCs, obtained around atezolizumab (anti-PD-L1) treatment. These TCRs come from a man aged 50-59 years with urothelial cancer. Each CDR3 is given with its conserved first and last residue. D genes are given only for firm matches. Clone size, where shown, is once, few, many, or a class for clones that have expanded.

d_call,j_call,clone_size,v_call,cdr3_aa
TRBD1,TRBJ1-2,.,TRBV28,CASSLVVTGRRSHGYTF
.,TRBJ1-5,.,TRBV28,CASLRGRGQPQHF
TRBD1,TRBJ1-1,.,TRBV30,CAWARNRGGMNTEAFF
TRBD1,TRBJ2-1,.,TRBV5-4,CASGRDRSYNEQFF
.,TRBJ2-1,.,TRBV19,CASSLGYNEQFF
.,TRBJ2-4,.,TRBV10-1,CASRSTERSAKNIQYF
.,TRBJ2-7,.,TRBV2,CASSVDRSAYEQYF
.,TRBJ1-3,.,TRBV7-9,CASSPRAVGNTIYF
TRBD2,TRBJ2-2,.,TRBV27,CASSSSGSTGELFF
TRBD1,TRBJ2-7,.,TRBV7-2,CASSSGQAGSYEQYF
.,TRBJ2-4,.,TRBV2,CASSESGFGRNIQYF
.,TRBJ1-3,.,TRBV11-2,CASSLAGNTIYF
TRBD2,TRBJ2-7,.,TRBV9,CASSVGSGSYNEQYF
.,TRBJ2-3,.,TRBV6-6,CASRDIYTDTQYF
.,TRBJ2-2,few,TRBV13,CASSSGGLTWNTGELFF
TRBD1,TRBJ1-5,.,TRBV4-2,CASSQDGQGSQPQHF
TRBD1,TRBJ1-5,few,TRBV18,CASSLQGDSNQPQHF
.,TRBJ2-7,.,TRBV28,CASSLLGGEAYEQYF
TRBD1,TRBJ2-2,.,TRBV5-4,CASSVGQGANTGELFF
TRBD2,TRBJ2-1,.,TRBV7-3,CASRSELAGGNEQFF
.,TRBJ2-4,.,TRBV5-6,CASSLGDIVAKNIQYF
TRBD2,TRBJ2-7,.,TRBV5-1,CASSLVLAGVHEQYF
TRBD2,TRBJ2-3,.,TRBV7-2,CASSWASGYTDTQYF
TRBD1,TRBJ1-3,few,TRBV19,CASTPSTQGAGGNTIYF
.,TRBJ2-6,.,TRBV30,CAWNGGSGANVLTF
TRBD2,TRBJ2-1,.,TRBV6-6,CASTAMTSGRRNEQFF
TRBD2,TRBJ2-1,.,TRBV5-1,CASSLAGWDSYNEQFF
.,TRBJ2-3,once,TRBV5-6,CASSVNGDGDTQYF
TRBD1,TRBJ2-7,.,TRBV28,CAAAGTGLYEQYF